Described below is a single T cell receptor (beta chain) sequence and its context. Antigen: not known. The data originate from a study of cytomegalovirus exposure and HLA in healthy donors. V was clipped by 3 bases and J by 0 bases, with 10 bases between them. The CDR3 covers 16 residues. Germline V gene lookup returns CDR1 SGDLS and CDR2 YYNGEE. Findings and limits, study-wide: An apparent linkage of common viral pathogens to several of the most significant clusters emerged in a later analysis. Follow-up analysis later connected one missense variant in DCLRE1C with trimming of TCR beta V- and J-genes. The likely origin of a cluster of highly shared sequence variants was a sequencing artifact.

The PCR had 60 Vbeta and 13 Jbeta primers. This table comes from immunoSEQ multiplex PCR, and its TCRdb copy is limited to in-frame clones, with some not included. Of about 150,000 clones listed, about 70% are singletons. The specimen was PBMCs. This receptor was obtained from a woman aged 40-49 years in good health and CMV-seronegative. The rearrangement links TRBV9 to TRBJ2-6, with D unresolved. CDR3 loop: CASSATFPSGANVLTF. CDR3 nucleotide sequence: TGTGCCAGCAGCGCGACATTCCCCTCTGGGGCCAACGTCCTGACTTTC. Combining the CDR3 with reference TRBV9 and TRBJ2-6 gives the whole variable domain DSGVTQTPKHLITATGQRVTLRCSPRSGDLSVYWYQQSLDQGLQFLIQYYNGEERAKGNILERFSAQQFPDLHSELNLSSLELGDSALYFCASSATFPSGANVLTFGAGSRLTVL.